The 15 T cell receptor beta chains listed next were all sequenced from one sample in a study of shared clonotypes between healthy human individuals. The method was immunoSEQ multiplex PCR; TCRdb's version includes in-frame clones alone and lacks a portion of them. The profile shows hundreds of thousands of clones, about 95% of them singletons. Cells designated naive CD8 were CD45RO-negative and were positively selected for CCR7, with terminally differentiated effector memory CD45RA+ cells excluded. The sequencing sample was made of naive CD8+ T cells sorted from blood. These receptors were taken from a woman in her twenties or thirties in good health.

The chain recombines TRBV6-1 with TRBJ1-2; 7 nucleotides agree with TRBD1. This CDR3 region has 14 residues. The V segment lost 8 bases and the J segment 4 bases; nucleotides outside the gene matches: 10. Germline V gene data show CDR1 as MNHNS and CDR2 as SASEGT. The CDR3 DNA sequence: TGTGCCAGCGGGGATACAGGGGTGATCTATGGCTACACCTTC. It codes for CASGDTGVIYGYTF.

The V gene is TRBV4-1, the J gene TRBJ1-4; D remains ambiguous. The CDR3 spans 13 residues. CDR1 MGHRA and CDR2 YSYEKL come from the germline V gene. V was pared by 0 bases and J by 13 bases, with 12 bases between. CDR3 in DNA: TGCGCCAGCAGCCAAGATAGGGAGGAGAGACTGTTTTTT. Its translation is CASSQDREERLFF.

The chain uses TRBV11-2 and TRBJ2-7; D is possibly TRBD1 (6 bases). V lost 1 base and J lost 2, with 12 bases in between. Germline loops: CDR1 SGHAT, CDR2 FQNNGV. CDR3 length: 15 amino acids. The CDR3 loop is CASSLASGHTYEQYF. The CDR3 nucleotides read TGTGCCAGCAGCTTAGCCTCGGGACACACCTACGAGCAGTACTTC. The full variable domain, with the rest looked up from reference TRBV11-2 and TRBJ2-7, is EAGVAQSPRYKIIEKRQSVAFWCNPISGHATLYWYQQILGQGPKLLIQFQNNGVVDDSQLPKDRFSAERLKGVDSTLKIQPAKLEDSAVYLCASSLASGHTYEQYFGPGTRLTVT.

The V and J genes are TRBV28 and TRBJ1-1; D might be TRBD1 (5 bases). This CDR3 is built from 14 residues. CDR1 is MDHEN, CDR2 SYDVKM, per germline. Trimming took off 7 bases at V and 1 base at J, with 13 bases between the two ends. DNA of the CDR3: TGTGCCAGCACGCAGGGCCTAGGGAACACTGAAGCTTTCTTT. Translating it yields CASTQGLGNTEAFF.

The count of this clone is one. The chain is built from TRBV14 and TRBJ2-5, with D unresolved. The J call may be mistaken, given a closer DNA end match to TRBJ2-7. Germline V gene sequence: CDR1 SGHDN, CDR2 FVKESK. The CDR3 is made up of 16 amino acids. Here the CDR3 reads CASSQELGWTVYEQYF. CDR3 DNA: TGTGCCAGCAGCCAAGAACTCGGCTGGACGGTCTACGAGCAGTACTTC.

The chain links TRBV28 to TRBJ2-6; D unclear. Deletions cut 4 bases from V and 4 bases from J, with 14 bases between. The CDR3 consists of 16 residues. Looked up from germline, CDR1 is MDHEN and CDR2 is SYDVKM. CDR3 in amino acids: CASSSPRILGANVLTF. CDR3 coding DNA: TGTGCCAGCAGTTCTCCTCGAATCCTGGGGGCCAACGTCCTGACTTTC.

This clone was found a few times. The V gene is TRBV27, the J gene TRBJ2-3; D is uncertain. V was clipped by 2 bases and J by 5 bases, with 8 bases between them. The CDR3 spans 13 residues. Germline values: CDR1 MNHEY, CDR2 SMNVEV (reference sequence). This chain's CDR3 is CASSLTGLDTQYF. The DNA of the CDR3 is TGTGCCAGCAGTTTAACGGGTCTAGATACGCAGTATTTT.

A note on this clone: This CDR3 is also generated by other DNA sequences in the sample. The chain employs TRBV9 and TRBJ1-2, with D perhaps matching TRBD1 (5 bases). The CDR3 sequence is 14 residues long. With 3 bases removed from V and 0 bases from J, the gap between germline ends came to 9 bases. The germline V gene has CDR1 SGDLS and CDR2 YYNGEE. In nucleotides, the CDR3 is TGTGCCAGCAGCGCCTCGGGGCCTAACTATGGCTACACCTTC. Protein product: CASSASGPNYGYTF.

This chain links TRBV28 with TRBJ2-7; D is possibly TRBD1 (5 bases). Germline-derived CDR1 and CDR2 are MDHEN and SYDVKM. The CDR3 covers 12 residues. With 5 bases removed from V and 6 bases from J, the gap between germline ends came to 11 bases. In DNA form, the CDR3 reads TGTGCCAGCAGTAGTCAGGGTAGCGAGCAGTACTTC. This codes for CASSSQGSEQYF.

This clone showed up just once. The chain has TRBV15 and TRBJ2-5; 9 positions agree with TRBD1. The CDR3 extends over 15 amino acids. In germline, CDR1 is LNHNV, CDR2 YYDKDF (reference sequence). The trim removed 5 bases at V and 1 base at J, leaving 5 bases unmatched. CDR3 sequence (DNA): TGTGCCACCAGCCAGTACAGGGGGCCCCAAGAGACCCAGTACTTC. Amino acids: CATSQYRGPQETQYF.

The CDR3 region has the DNA TGTGCCAGCAGCTTAGGGCCCTCATACGAGCAGTACTTC. This gives the protein CASSLGPSYEQYF. This chain connects TRBV11-2 to TRBJ2-7; D is uncertain. Germline values: CDR1 SGHAT, CDR2 FQNNGV. Trimming removed 1 base at V and 4 bases at J, with 8 bases between. The CDR3 is 13 residues long.

This clone has only one observation. This chain links TRBV7-2 with TRBJ2-5; D may be TRBD1 (5 bases). Near its end, the DNA agrees better with TRBJ2-7, so the J call may be wrong. This CDR3 region has 13 residues. Germline V lookup: CDR1 SGHTA, CDR2 FQGNSA. CDR3 protein: CASSLNQGHEQYF. The CDR3, as DNA: TGTGCCAGCAGCTTAAATCAGGGCCACGAGCAGTACTTC.

The chain links TRBV5-6 to TRBJ2-7; 8 positions match TRBD1. Germline CDR1 is SGHDT and CDR2 is YYEEEE. The CDR3 is made up of 15 amino acids. With 0 bases clipped from V and 3 bases from J, the junction kept 5 bases outside the gene matches. In DNA, the CDR3 is TGTGCCAGCAGCTTGGCCTGGGGGACAGGCTACGAGCAGTACTTC. Its protein product is CASSLAWGTGYEQYF.

The rearrangement joins TRBV28 to TRBJ1-1; tentatively, D is TRBD1 (5 bases). CDR1 MDHEN and CDR2 SYDVKM come from the germline V gene. This CDR3 is 14 amino acids long. Trimming took off 8 bases at V and 7 bases at J, with 20 bases between the two ends. The DNA for the CDR3 is TGTGCCAGCTCTCGGGACGTTAAGGTTTTTGAAGCTTTCTTT. Translating gives CASSRDVKVFEAFF.

This chain links TRBV28 with TRBJ2-7, with 7 bases fitting TRBD2. The J segment lost 2 bases and the V segment lost 6 bases, leaving 10 bases of the junction unmatched. In germline, CDR1 is MDHEN, CDR2 SYDVKM. This CDR3 contains 15 residues. The CDR3 bases are TGTGCCAGCAGCTCAGGAGGACTAGGAGCCTACGAGCAGTACTTC. It yields the protein CASSSGGLGAYEQYF.